Listed here are 21 T cell receptor beta chains from one sample, sequenced in a study of OX40 agonist ivuxolimab in advanced cancers. The protocol was immunoSEQ multiplex PCR, while the TCRdb copy is restricted to in-frame clones and leaves out a portion. This table holds 68,000 or so clones, 80% to 90% found once. Sequenced here: CD4+ or CD8+ T cells sorted from blood, sampled in a trial of the OX40 agonist ivuxolimab. These receptors were collected from an adult with an advanced solid tumor such as melanoma, head and neck, liver or kidney cancer.

The V call is TRBV5-1, the J call TRBJ1-3; no reliable D call. CDR3 length: 15 amino acids. CDR1 SGHRS and CDR2 YFSETQ come from the germline V gene. V was pared by 0 bases and J by 4 bases, with 11 bases between. The CDR3 reads CASSLAGLSGNTIYF. The DNA for the CDR3 is TGCGCCAGCAGCTTGGCAGGTTTAAGCGGAAACACCATATATTTT.

This chain joins TRBV5-8 and TRBJ1-4, with 10 bases that match TRBD1. The CDR3 is 15 amino acids. V was clipped by 4 bases and J by 5 bases; unmatched bases: 5. Germline V gene data show CDR1 as SGHTS and CDR2 as YDEGEE. This CDR3 is CASSGGQGWNEKLFF. DNA of the CDR3: TGTGCCAGCAGCGGGGGACAGGGGTGGAATGAAAAACTGTTTTTT.

The chain combines TRBV4-1 with TRBJ1-6; D may be TRBD1 (5 bases). The CDR3 contains 16 residues. The germline gives CDR1 MGHRA, CDR2 YSYEKL. Trimming took 0 bases from V and 7 from J, leaving 13 bases between them. CDR3: CASSQDVGRQNSPLHF. The CDR3 DNA sequence: TGCGCCAGCAGCCAAGACGTGGGACGGCAAAATTCACCCCTCCACTTT.

This clone was counted only a few times. V gene TRBV11-3 combines with J gene TRBJ2-4; D unclear. The CDR3 is 15 amino acids. Trimming pared 2 bases from V and 3 bases from J, leaving 11 bases between. CDR1 and CDR2 (germline): SGHNT, YENEEA. The CDR3 loop is CASSLRRDGKNIQYF. DNA of the CDR3: TGTGCCAGCAGCTTAAGGCGAGACGGCAAAAACATTCAGTACTTC.

This chain links TRBV5-1 with TRBJ1-1, with D perhaps TRBD1 (6 bases). This CDR3 has 14 residues. V gave up 5 bases and J gave up 7 bases, with 18 bases separating them. CDR1 SGHRS and CDR2 YFSETQ come from the germline V gene. Here the CDR3 reads CASRSQTGTGEAFF. The CDR3 DNA reads TGCGCCAGCAGATCTCAAACAGGGACCGGTGAAGCTTTCTTT.

The chain recombines TRBV19 with TRBJ1-5; no clear D. Looked up from germline, CDR1 is LNHDA and CDR2 is SQIVND (reference sequence). The CDR3 sequence is 13 residues long. V dropped 7 bases and J dropped 3 bases, with 10 bases sitting between them. CDR3 amino acids: CASKSSVNQPQHF. In DNA form, the CDR3 reads TGTGCCAGTAAATCATCTGTCAATCAGCCCCAGCATTTT.

This chain uses TRBV30 with TRBJ1-6, with 8 bases lining up with TRBD1. Germline CDR1 is GTSNPN and CDR2 is SVGIG (reference sequence). Trimming at V came to 4 bases and at J to 8 bases, leaving 7 bases not matched to a gene. This CDR3 is built from 14 residues. CDR3 coding DNA: TGTGCCTGGACCGGGACAGGAAACTATTCACCCCTCCACTTT. Translating gives CAWTGTGNYSPLHF.

The V and J genes are TRBV28 and TRBJ1-1; TRBD1 aligns across 8 bases. There are 10 residues in the CDR3. V shed 10 bases and J 10 bases; nucleotides not matched to a gene: 5. The germline gives CDR1 MDHEN, CDR2 SYDVKM. The CDR3 spells CATRGRGAFF. The CDR3 DNA sequence: TGTGCCACCAGGGGGCGCGGAGCTTTCTTT.

This chain uses TRBV4-2 with TRBJ1-2; no reliable D call. Trimming took 0 bases from V and 7 from J, leaving 6 bases between them. CDR3 length equals 12 residues. Germline loops: CDR1 LGHNA, CDR2 YNFKEQ. The CDR3 nucleotides read TGTGCCAGCAGCCAAGATAACGGTGGCTACACCTTC. Residues: CASSQDNGGYTF.

The chain employs TRBV6-6 and TRBJ1-1; D unresolved. CDR3 length: 15 amino acids. Germline values: CDR1 MNHNY, CDR2 SVGAGI (reference sequence). V was shortened by 0 bases and J by 0 bases, with 8 bases between the two germline ends. The CDR3, as DNA: TGTGCCAGCAGTTACTCGATAGGGATGAACACTGAAGCTTTCTTT. It encodes CASSYSIGMNTEAFF.

Notes on this clone: Other DNA sequences in this specimen translate into the identical CDR3. The chain carries TRBV27 and TRBJ1-2; possible D gene TRBD1, 6 bases. Germline lookup yields CDR1 MNHEY and CDR2 SMNVEV (reference sequence). The CDR3 is 15 amino acids. V lost 8 bases, J lost 5 bases, and 21 bases lay in between. In nucleotides, the CDR3 is TGTGCCAGCCGCTCCTTGGACAGTTTCTATTATGGCTACACCTTC. Amino acids: CASRSLDSFYYGYTF.

This rearrangement joins TRBV5-4 to TRBJ1-1; D is unresolved. V shed 4 bases and J shed 1 base, with 8 bases lying between them. The CDR3 is 13 residues long. The germline CDR1 and CDR2 sequences are SGHNT and YYREEE (reference sequence). CDR3 DNA: TGTGCCAGCAGCCCTCGGACGAACACTGAAGCTTTCTTT. Translation gives CASSPRTNTEAFF. Filled out from reference TRBV5-4 and TRBJ1-1, the complete variable domain reads ETGVTQSPTHLIKTRGQQVTLRCSSQSGHNTVSWYQQALGQGPQFIFQYYREEENGRGNFPPRFSGLQFPNYSSELNVNALELDDSALYLCASSPRTNTEAFFGQGTRLTVV.

The V gene is TRBV6-6, the J gene TRBJ1-6; the match to TRBD1 covers 10 bases. Germline trimming cut 2 bases from V and 10 bases from J; bases unmatched to any gene: 2. Germline CDR1 is MNHNY and CDR2 is SVGAGI (reference sequence). The CDR3 totals 14 residues. CDR3 sequence reads: CASSYDRGQSPLHF. CDR3 nucleotides: TGTGCCAGCAGTTACGACAGGGGGCAATCACCCCTCCACTTT.

The J gene is TRBJ2-7, the V gene TRBV10-3, with 14 bases aligning to TRBD2. The CDR3 is made up of 17 amino acids. Germline V gives CDR1 ENHRY, CDR2 SYGVKD. J gave up 4 bases and V 3 bases, and 8 bases lay outside the gene matches. CDR3 protein: CAISEAGTSGGAYEQYF. DNA of the CDR3: TGTGCCATCAGTGAAGCCGGGACTAGCGGGGGCGCGTACGAGCAGTACTTC.

This clone is a singleton in its sample. This chain connects TRBV6-4 to TRBJ2-5; weak D call: TRBD2 (5 bases). Trimming shortened V by 10 bases and J by 5 bases, and 23 bases separated the two germline ends. The CDR3 contains 15 residues. Germline V gene sequence: CDR1 MRHNA, CDR2 SNTAGT. CDR3: CATNPTAGVVETQYF. The CDR3 bases are TGTGCCACCAACCCTACAGCCGGGGTGGTGGAGACCCAGTACTTC.

This chain connects TRBV5-1 to TRBJ2-5, with D possibly being TRBD2 (7 bases). V lost 5 bases, J lost 4 bases, and 18 bases lay in between. The germline V gene has CDR1 SGHRS and CDR2 YFSETQ. This CDR3 is 15 amino acids long. CDR3 in DNA: TGCGCCAGCAGTCGGGCAGGGGAGGGTGGAGAGACCCAGTACTTC. It yields the protein CASSRAGEGGETQYF.

This chain links TRBV11-2 with TRBJ2-3; D uncertain. Germline V gene sequence: CDR1 SGHAT, CDR2 FQNNGV. With 0 bases removed from V and 2 bases from J, the gap between germline ends came to 6 bases. There are 14 residues in the CDR3. The CDR3 DNA sequence: TGTGCCAGCAGCTTAGATAAACCCACAGATACGCAGTATTTT. It encodes CASSLDKPTDTQYF.

V is TRBV6-5 and J is TRBJ1-1; a weak D match, TRBD1 (5 bases). Trimming took 7 bases from V and 0 from J, leaving 12 bases between them. Germline CDR1 reads MNHEY; CDR2 reads SVGAGI. The CDR3 extends over 14 amino acids. CDR3 region: CASKGSLVNTEAFF. The CDR3 nucleotides read TGTGCCAGCAAGGGGAGTTTGGTGAACACTGAAGCTTTCTTT.

The chain combines TRBV4-3 with TRBJ1-1, with 8 bases lining up with TRBD1. This CDR3 contains 15 residues. Losses at the gene ends were 0 bases for V and 6 bases for J; bases not matched to a gene: 6. Germline-derived CDR1 and CDR2 are LGHNA and YSLEER. The CDR3 sequence: CASSQEGTGVAEAFF. DNA for the CDR3: TGCGCCAGCAGCCAAGAAGGGACAGGAGTAGCTGAAGCTTTCTTT.

This clone turned up a few times. The chain combines TRBV11-3 with TRBJ2-7; D possibly corresponds to TRBD1 (6 bases). V dropped 2 bases and J dropped 2 bases, with 19 bases sitting between them. The germline V gene has CDR1 SGHNT and CDR2 YENEEA. There are 17 residues in the CDR3. The CDR3 region is CASSLYVSRGFTYEQYF. The CDR3 DNA sequence: TGTGCCAGCAGCTTATACGTTAGCAGGGGATTCACCTACGAGCAGTACTTC.

The chain has TRBV2 and TRBJ1-1; a possible D gene is TRBD1 (5 bases). The germline V gene has CDR1 SNHLY and CDR2 FYNNEI. The CDR3 spans 13 residues. V shed 8 bases and J shed 4 bases, with 14 bases lying between them. The CDR3 spells CASLRDGITEAFF. In nucleotides, the CDR3 is TGTGCCAGCTTACGGGACGGCATCACTGAAGCTTTCTTT.